The 26 T cell receptor beta chains presented below share a single source sample, sequenced in a study of T cell changes during pregnancy in multiple sclerosis. Clones were sequenced by immunoSEQ multiplex PCR, and TCRdb holds only the in-frame ones, with some missing. Of about 52,000 clones listed, just over 90% are singletons. This sample comprised CD4+ T cells from peripheral blood mononuclear cells, obtained before pregnancy. These receptors all come from a female donor with multiple sclerosis, enrolled in a pregnancy study.

The chain is built from TRBV5-4 and TRBJ2-7, with 10 bases fitting TRBD1. This CDR3 has 14 residues. From germline, CDR1 is SGHNT and CDR2 YYREEE (reference sequence). J gave up 2 bases and V 3 bases, and 2 bases lay outside the gene matches. The CDR3 DNA sequence: TGTGCCAGCAGCTGGGACAGGGGTACCTACGAGCAGTACTTC. Translated: CASSWDRGTYEQYF.

The chain joins TRBV6-5 to TRBJ1-3, with D unclear. Trimming pared 0 bases from V and 0 bases from J, leaving 9 bases between. The length of the CDR3 is 16 residues. CDR1 and CDR2 from the germline V gene are MNHEY and SVGAGI. CDR3 residues: CASSYSRPTSGNTIYF. The CDR3 DNA reads as TGTGCCAGCAGTTACTCGCGGCCTACCTCTGGAAACACCATATATTTT.

J is TRBJ1-1 and V is TRBV12-5; possibly TRBD1 for D (5 bases). Trimming removed 1 base from V and 10 bases from J, with 13 bases in between. This CDR3 spans 13 amino acids. Germline assignment: CDR1 LGHNT and CDR2 FRNRAP. The CDR3 DNA reads TGTGCTAGTGGTTTGGACTGGACCGGGGGAGCTTTCTTT. Protein: CASGLDWTGGAFF.

This clone was observed a single time. The chain has TRBV5-4 and TRBJ1-1; 7 bases line up with TRBD1. Germline loops: CDR1 SGHNT, CDR2 YYREEE (reference sequence). The ends lost 6 bases at V and 4 bases at J; junction bases unmatched: 21. The CDR3 loop spans 18 amino acids. The CDR3 is CASTKSPDRDGWSTEAFF. The CDR3 nucleotides read TGTGCCAGCACCAAAAGCCCCGACAGGGATGGGTGGAGCACTGAAGCTTTCTTT.

The CDR3 region is CASSITGESGYTF. The CDR3 DNA reads as TGTGCCAGCTCTATAACAGGGGAGTCTGGCTACACCTTC. The gene calls are TRBV18 and TRBJ1-2; 7 positions match TRBD1. The CDR3 contains 13 residues. Germline values: CDR1 KGHSH, CDR2 LQKENI. V lost 6 bases and J lost 7; bases outside the gene matches: 8.

The gene calls are TRBV5-4 and TRBJ2-7; tentative D call: TRBD2 (7 bases). There are 14 residues in the CDR3. V lost 3 bases to trimming and J lost 2 bases, with 12 bases between them. CDR1 is SGHNT, CDR2 YYREEE, per germline (reference sequence). CDR3 nucleotide sequence: TGTGCCAGCAGCTCTCCGGGGGGCACCTACGAGCAGTACTTC. Protein sequence: CASSSPGGTYEQYF.

This clone was observed a single time. The V and J genes are TRBV6-1 and TRBJ2-7; TRBD1 is a possible D gene (5 bases). Trimming took off 6 bases at V and 6 bases at J, with 15 bases between the two ends. Germline V gene sequence: CDR1 MNHNS, CDR2 SASEGT. CDR3 length equals 13 residues. CDR3 bases: TGTGCCAGCAGCGCAACAGGAGCCGGCGAGCAGTACTTC. It specifies CASSATGAGEQYF.

This chain connects TRBV7-8 to TRBJ1-2; 8 bases are a match to TRBD1. CDR1 is SGHVS and CDR2 is FQNEAQ in the germline V gene. V lost 5 bases, J lost 2 bases, and 10 bases stayed unmatched. The CDR3 loop spans 16 amino acids. The CDR3 reads CASSPRTGWKNYGYTF. DNA of the CDR3: TGTGCCAGCAGCCCTCGGACAGGGTGGAAGAACTATGGCTACACCTTC. The entire variable domain, with the rest obtained from reference TRBV7-8 and TRBJ1-2, is as follows: GAGVSQSPRYKVAKRGQDVALRCDPISGHVSLFWYQQALGQGPEFLTYFQNEAQLDKSGLPSDRFFAERPEGSVSTLKIQRTQQEDSAVYLCASSPRTGWKNYGYTFGSGTRLTVV.

This chain uses TRBV4-3 with TRBJ1-2; 7 bases align to TRBD1. The CDR3 covers 14 residues. V lost 5 bases and J lost 4; bases outside the gene matches: 7. CDR1 and CDR2 (germline): LGHNA, YSLEER. The CDR3 nucleotides are TGCGCCAGCAGCACTAGGACAGGCCCCTATGGCTACACCTTC. It translates to CASSTRTGPYGYTF.

The genes are TRBV21-1 and TRBJ1-3; the table calls TRBD1, which could not be checked here. TRBV21-1 represents a pseudogene. CDR3 length: 16 amino acids. In nucleotides, the CDR3 is TGTGCCAGCAGCAGGGCAGGCCCCCCTTCTGGAAACACCATATATTTT. It is translated as CASSRAGPPSGNTIYF.

The gene calls are TRBV4-2 and TRBJ1-5; D not certain. The CDR3 has 17 amino acids. Germline loops: CDR1 LGHNA, CDR2 YNFKEQ. V was pared by 1 base and J by 0 bases, with 13 bases between. The CDR3 DNA sequence: TGTGCCAGCAGCCAAGTAGGAGGAGGGTATAGCAATCAGCCCCAGCATTTT. Translating it yields CASSQVGGGYSNQPQHF.

This clone was recorded a few times. The chain recombines TRBV29-1 with TRBJ2-7; no clear D. The germline gives CDR1 SQVTM, CDR2 ANQGSEA. V shed 4 bases and J shed 3 bases, with 10 bases lying between them. The CDR3 is 12 residues long. In DNA, the CDR3 is TGCAGCGTTGGAGAAGTGAGCTACGAGCAGTACTTC. It specifies CSVGEVSYEQYF.

This rearrangement joins TRBV5-4 to TRBJ1-1; 9 bases fit TRBD1. Germline V CDR1 and CDR2: SGHNT, YYREEE (reference sequence). The CDR3 runs 14 residues. V trimming: 3 bases; J trimming: 8 bases; junction bases outside the gene matches: 8. For the CDR3, the DNA is TGTGCCAGCAGCTCCCGGGACAGGGTGTCCGAAGCTTTCTTT. Translating gives CASSSRDRVSEAFF.

The rearrangement links TRBV5-1 to TRBJ2-1; TRBD2 matches at 14 bases. Trimming at V came to 4 bases and at J to 7 bases, leaving 7 bases not matched to a gene. Germline V lookup: CDR1 SGHRS, CDR2 YFSETQ. The CDR3 totals 16 residues. The CDR3 DNA follows: TGCGCCAGCAGCCCGACTAGCGGGAGGGCTAGTAATGAGCAGTTCTTC. Amino acid sequence: CASSPTSGRASNEQFF.

V gene TRBV7-9 combines with J gene TRBJ1-2, with a tentative D call TRBD1 (5 bases). Germline V CDR1 and CDR2: SEHNR, FQNEAQ (reference sequence). This CDR3 comprises 14 residues. The ends were cut back, 2 bases at V and 4 bases at J, with 11 bases in the middle. The CDR3 DNA sequence: TGTGCCAGCAGCTTAAAGGGACTGGCCTATGGCTACACCTTC. The encoded protein is CASSLKGLAYGYTF.

The chain combines TRBV10-3 with TRBJ2-3; 7 bases are a match to TRBD2. The CDR3 has 16 residues. CDR1 is ENHRY and CDR2 is SYGVKD in the germline V gene. V lost 4 bases to trimming and J lost 0 bases; unmatched junction nucleotides: 7. The CDR3 region has the DNA TGTGCCATCAGTGTCGCCGGGACTACTAGCACAGATACGCAGTATTTT. Its translation: CAISVAGTTSTDTQYF.

V usage is TRBV18 and J usage is TRBJ1-1, with 7 bases aligning to TRBD1. CDR1 is KGHSH, CDR2 LQKENI, per germline. The CDR3 is 14 amino acids. Trimming removed 2 bases from V and 5 bases from J; junction bases left unmatched: 5. The CDR3 sequence: CASSPNRGGTEAFF. For the CDR3, the DNA is TGTGCCAGCTCACCAAACAGGGGAGGTACTGAAGCTTTCTTT.

J is TRBJ1-5 and V is TRBV7-2; a weak D match, TRBD1 (5 bases). CDR3 length: 18 amino acids. The germline V gene has CDR1 SGHTA and CDR2 FQGNSA. The V and J ends lost 5 bases and 1 base respectively, with 21 bases between them. This CDR3 is CASSGGVAGSQSNQPQHF. CDR3 DNA sequence: TGTGCCAGCAGCGGAGGGGTGGCAGGGTCCCAGAGCAATCAGCCCCAGCATTTT.

CDR3 sequence: CASSDPGTRIVAYNEQFF. DNA of the CDR3: TGTGCCAGCAGCGATCCCGGGACTAGAATAGTTGCGTACAATGAGCAGTTCTTC. The V gene is TRBV7-9, the J gene TRBJ2-1; 8 nucleotides align to TRBD2. The V and J ends lost 5 bases and 4 bases, in that order; junction bases with no gene match: 16. CDR1 is SEHNR and CDR2 is FQNEAQ in the germline V gene (reference sequence). The CDR3 has 18 amino acids.

This chain uses TRBV6-1 with TRBJ2-7, with D possibly TRBD1 on 6 matching bases. Germline CDR1 is MNHNS and CDR2 is SASEGT. The V gene lost 4 bases and the J gene lost 4 bases, with 11 bases spanning the gap. The CDR3 runs 13 residues. CDR3 coding DNA: TGTGCCAGCAGTGTCCGCACAGGGTACGAGCAGTACTTC. Protein product: CASSVRTGYEQYF.

The rearrangement uses TRBV25-1 and TRBJ1-2; 7 bases align to TRBD1. The ends lost 6 bases at V and 1 base at J; junction bases unmatched: 2. Germline CDR1 reads MGHDK; CDR2 reads SYGVNS. The CDR3 covers 13 residues. This chain's CDR3 is CASSHRGNYGYTF. As DNA, the CDR3 is TGTGCCAGCAGCCACAGGGGTAACTATGGCTACACCTTC.

V gene TRBV11-2 combines with J gene TRBJ1-4, with a possible D match to TRBD1 (6 bases). The CDR3 totals 16 residues. The ends were cut back, 1 base at V and 8 bases at J, with 17 bases in the middle. From germline, CDR1 is SGHAT and CDR2 FQNNGV. This CDR3 is CASSLARTVRKEKLFF. DNA for the CDR3: TGTGCCAGCAGCTTAGCCCGGACAGTAAGGAAAGAAAAACTGTTTTTT. Together with reference TRBV11-2 and TRBJ1-4, the CDR3 gives the full variable domain: EAGVAQSPRYKIIEKRQSVAFWCNPISGHATLYWYQQILGQGPKLLIQFQNNGVVDDSQLPKDRFSAERLKGVDSTLKIQPAKLEDSAVYLCASSLARTVRKEKLFFGSGTQLSVL.

This clone was observed a single time. The gene calls are TRBV7-9 and TRBJ2-7, with TRBD1 as a possible D gene (5 bases). This CDR3 has 13 residues. Trimming shortened V by 2 bases and J by 3 bases, and 8 bases separated the two germline ends. Per germline, CDR1 SEHNR and CDR2 FQNEAQ (reference sequence). CDR3 nucleotide sequence: TGTGCCAGCAGCTTAATAGGGGACTACGAGCAGTACTTC. Translated: CASSLIGDYEQYF.

The chain links TRBV7-2 to TRBJ1-2; D unresolved. The germline V and J ends were trimmed by 5 bases and 6 bases, with 13 bases remaining between them. Germline CDR1 SGHTA, CDR2 FQGNSA. This CDR3 region has 13 residues. The CDR3 DNA reads TGTGCCAGCAGCCTTACTACTGAGCATGGCTACACCTTC. Residues: CASSLTTEHGYTF.

The chain employs TRBV5-1 and TRBJ2-5; 7 bases line up with TRBD2. CDR3 length: 12 amino acids. Germline CDR1 and CDR2: SGHRS and YFSETQ. Trimming at V came to 3 bases and at J to 5 bases, leaving 1 base not matched to a gene. In nucleotides, the CDR3 is TGCGCCAGCAGCTGGGAGGGGGAGACCCAGTACTTC. This sequence encodes CASSWEGETQYF.

The chain carries TRBV19 and TRBJ1-5; no firm D call. V was clipped by 7 bases and J by 4 bases, with 17 bases between them. CDR3 length: 15 residues. Germline lookup yields CDR1 LNHDA and CDR2 SQIVND (reference sequence). CDR3 DNA: TGTGCCAGTATGCCCGGGAAGGGTTGGAATCAGCCCCAGCATTTT. This sequence encodes CASMPGKGWNQPQHF.